The next 7 T cell receptor beta chains were all read from a single sample in a study of CD8+CD57+ T cells in acquired aplastic anemia. Genomic DNA was employed as the template in profiling TCR beta VDJ and CDR3. Via MiXCR, TCRdb re-called the reads, giving one row per CDR3 protein. The table has roughly 80,000 distinct CDR3 sequences, around 42% seen once. Sequencing was carried out using sorted CD4+, CD8+, or CD8+CD57+ T cells (not recorded which) from PBMCs. The receptors stem from a human donor in good health, serving as a control.

To note about this clonotype: Given the absence of the conserved phenylalanine or tryptophan at the CDR3 end, a read error is likely. V usage is TRBV20-1 and J usage is TRBJ2-1, with D possibly matching TRBD2 (5 bases). The ends were cut back, 3 bases at V and 7 bases at J, with 7 bases in the middle. From germline, CDR1 is DFQATT and CDR2 SNEGSKA (reference sequence). The CDR3 contains 11 residues. In DNA form, the CDR3 reads TGCAGTGCTAGTTCGGGGAATGAGCAGTTCTCC. This translates into CSASSGNEQFS.

The table lists this clonotype with many counts. The rearrangement joins TRBV2 to TRBJ2-7, with D possibly being TRBD1 or TRBD2 (5 bases each). The germline V and J ends were trimmed by 10 bases and 4 bases, with 17 bases remaining between them. The CDR3 spans 13 residues. Looked up from germline, CDR1 is SNHLY and CDR2 is FYNNEI. This CDR3 is CATSEGRGYEQYF. CDR3 nucleotides: TGTGCCACCTCTGAGGGGCGCGGGTACGAGCAGTACTTC.

The V gene is TRBV12-3 or TRBV12-4, the J gene TRBJ2-1; TRBD1 is a possible D gene (5 bases). The CDR3 length is 14 residues. V lost 4 bases and J 1 base, leaving 8 bases between the germline ends. CDR3 bases: TGTGCCAGCAGTTCAGGGCTATCCTACAATGAGCAGTTCTTC. This translates into CASSSGLSYNEQFF.

The V and J genes are TRBV2 and TRBJ2-7; TRBD1 agrees at 12 bases. Germline values: CDR1 SNHLY, CDR2 FYNNEI. The CDR3 is made up of 14 amino acids. V dropped 6 bases and J dropped 6; count of bases not matched to a gene: 6. Here the CDR3 reads CASRGGQGASEQYF. CDR3 sequence (DNA): TGTGCCAGCAGGGGGGGACAGGGGGCTTCCGAGCAGTACTTC.

The V and J genes are TRBV7-2 and TRBJ2-3; a weak D match, TRBD2 (6 bases). This CDR3 is 16 amino acids long. Trimming cost V 5 bases and J 0 bases, with 15 bases left between them. CDR1 and CDR2 (germline): SGHTA, FQGNSA. CDR3 in amino acids: CASSGSDGGSTDTQYF. In nucleotides, the CDR3 is TGTGCCAGCAGCGGCAGCGACGGGGGTAGCACAGATACGCAGTATTTT.

The V gene is TRBV10-3, the J gene TRBJ2-7; 8 bases align to TRBD2. The germline gives CDR1 ENHRY, CDR2 SYGVKD. The CDR3 is 14 residues long. Trimming cost V 4 bases and J 6 bases; bases outside gene matches: 8. The CDR3 nucleotides read TGTGCCATCAGTGTAGCCGGGGGGGCGTCCGAGCAGTACTTC. Amino acid sequence: CAISVAGGASEQYF.

The chain's CDR3 is CSIGDRGTYGYTF. The CDR3 DNA reads as TGCAGCATCGGGGACAGGGGAACCTATGGCTACACCTTC. V and J are TRBV29-1 and TRBJ1-2, with 10 bases that match TRBD1. With 8 bases clipped from V and 4 bases from J, the junction kept 7 bases outside the gene matches. The CDR3 has 13 amino acids. Germline CDR1 reads SQVTM; CDR2 reads ANQGSEA.